This is a list of T cell receptor beta chains from one sample in a study of T cell responses to AZD1222 COVID-19 vaccine. TCRdb's copy holds only in-frame clones and misses some; the assay was immunoSEQ multiplex PCR. In the table there are about 140,000 clones, approximately 93% of which are singletons. The sample consisted of peripheral blood, taken on day 0 of MenACWY control vaccination. These receptors were collected from an adult in good health. Both conserved end residues are part of each CDR3. A D gene is named only where the DNA matches it firmly. Not all rows give a size; the values are once, few, many and, for expanded clones, a class.

TRBV3-1/TRBV3-2	once	TRBJ1-5	NA	TGTGCCAGCAGCCAAGGCCGGGGGGGACAGCCCCAGCATTTT	CASSQGRGGQPQHF
TRBV5-3	NA	TRBJ1-4	TRBD1	TGTGCCAGAAGCTCCAGGGGGACGTACACTAATGAAAAACTGTTTTTT	CARSSRGTYTNEKLFF
TRBV2	NA	TRBJ1-2	NA	TGTGCCACCTACACGGGGGGGCTCAACTATGGCTACACCTTC	CATYTGGLNYGYTF
TRBV6-2/TRBV6-3	NA	TRBJ1-6	TRBD1	TGTGCCAGCAGTTACCTGGGACAGGGGTTTCAGCGGTCACCCCTCCACTTT	CASSYLGQGFQRSPLHF
TRBV10-3	NA	TRBJ1-6	NA	TGTGCCATCAGTCAGGGCTTTAATTCACCCCTCCACTTT	CAISQGFNSPLHF
TRBV27	NA	TRBJ1-1	NA	TGTGCCAGCAGTTGGTTAGGTAAAGCTTTCTTT	CASSWLGKAFF
TRBV12-3/TRBV12-4	NA	TRBJ1-2	NA	TGTGCCAGCAGTTCGGGCTCCCTAGCGGGCTACACCTTC	CASSSGSLAGYTF
TRBV5-4	NA	TRBJ1-1	NA	TGTGCCAGCAGCTTGGCCGGGAGGGGCACTGAAGCTTTCTTT	CASSLAGRGTEAFF
TRBV5-1	NA	TRBJ2-3	NA	TGCGCCAGCAGCCCGATCCCTATCGGGTCAGATACGCAGTATTTT	CASSPIPIGSDTQYF
TRBV19	NA	TRBJ1-5	TRBD1	TGTGCCAGTAGTATGGGACAGATAAATCAGCCCCAGCATTTT	CASSMGQINQPQHF
TRBV7-6	NA	TRBJ2-3	TRBD2	TGTGCCAGCAGCCCAGGGACTAGCGGCAAATGGACCGTTACGCAGTATTTT	CASSPGTSGKWTVTQYF
TRBV3-1/TRBV3-2	NA	TRBJ2-5	TRBD2	TGTGCCAGCAGCCAAGTAAGAGCGGGGGAAGAGACCCAGTACTTC	CASSQVRAGEETQYF
TRBV7-9	NA	TRBJ1-5	NA	TGTGCCAGCAGCTTGGACTCTCACGGGGGGCCCCAGCATTTT	CASSLDSHGGPQHF
TRBV11-2	NA	TRBJ2-5	NA	TGTGCCAGCAGCTTAGTGCTAGCCCAAGAGACCCAGTACTTC	CASSLVLAQETQYF
TRBV6-5	NA	TRBJ1-5	NA	TGTGCCAGCAGTTCCACTTACGGGGGTCAGCCCCAGCATTTT	CASSSTYGGQPQHF
TRBV18	NA	TRBJ1-5	NA	TGTGCCAGCTCACCTCTCCGGCAAAGTCCCTCGGGCAATCAGCCCCAGCATTTT	CASSPLRQSPSGNQPQHF
TRBV7-2	NA	TRBJ2-2	NA	TGTGCCAGCAGCTTAGGGGGTAACGGGGAGCTGTTTTTT	CASSLGGNGELFF
TRBV12-3/TRBV12-4	NA	TRBJ1-1	NA	TGTGCCAGCACTCTGGCGTGGGGGACTGAAGCTTTCTTT	CASTLAWGTEAFF
TRBV7-2	NA	TRBJ1-2	TRBD1	TGTGCCAGCAGCTTATGGGGGACAGGGACAGGCTACACCTTC	CASSLWGTGTGYTF
TRBV3-1/TRBV3-2	NA	TRBJ2-1	NA	TGTGCCAGCAGCCACGGACTCGCCGAGCAGTTCTTC	CASSHGLAEQFF
TRBV21-1	NA	TRBJ1-4	NA	TGTGCCAGCAGCAAAGCGGGGCCACAGGGCCGAGGTGAAAAACTGTTTTTT	CASSKAGPQGRGEKLFF
TRBV7-9	NA	TRBJ1-2	TRBD1	TGTGCCAGCAGCTTAGCCCAGGGGGCAGGCTATGGCTACACCTTC	CASSLAQGAGYGYTF
TRBV5-1	NA	TRBJ2-3	NA	TGCGCCAGCAGCTCGCCCCCCGGAATTAGCACAGATACGCAGTATTTT	CASSSPPGISTDTQYF
TRBV4-3	NA	TRBJ2-2	NA	TGCGCCAGCAGCCACGGCGGGGAGCTGTTTTTT	CASSHGGELFF
TRBV9	NA	TRBJ2-3	NA	TGTGCCAGCAGCGAGGGGGTGTGGTTCACAGATACGCAGTATTTT	CASSEGVWFTDTQYF
TRBV3-1/TRBV3-2	NA	TRBJ2-1	TRBD2	TGTGCCAGCAGCCCGGGACTAGCGGGAGAAAATGAGCAGTTCTTC	CASSPGLAGENEQFF
TRBV7-9	NA	TRBJ2-2	TRBD1	TGTGCCAGCAGCTTGGACAGGGGCTTCGGGGAGCTGTTTTTT	CASSLDRGFGELFF
TRBV7-9	NA	TRBJ2-3	TRBD2	TGTGCCAGCAGCCTAGTTTGGACTAGCGGACTCTTCACAGATACGCAGTATTTT	CASSLVWTSGLFTDTQYF
TRBV7-3	NA	TRBJ2-1	TRBD1	TGTGCCAGCAGCTTAAACGAGGTGTCAGGGGGCTTGAATGAGCAGTTCTTC	CASSLNEVSGGLNEQFF
TRBV11-3	NA	TRBJ2-1	TRBD2	TGTGCCAGCAGCCCGCGACTAGCGGGGGACAATGAGCAGTTCTTC	CASSPRLAGDNEQFF
TRBV20-1	NA	TRBJ1-2	NA	TGCCTGGCCCATTTTAACTATGGCTACACCTTC	CLAHFNYGYTF
TRBV6-5	NA	TRBJ2-7	NA	TGTGCCAGCATCTTGTCCGGGACTGGTTTATCCGAGCAGTACTTC	CASILSGTGLSEQYF
TRBV19	NA	TRBJ1-1	TRBD1	TGTGCCAGTAGTATAGTAGGGGGCACAGTTAACACTGAAGCTTTCTTT	CASSIVGGTVNTEAFF
TRBV10-2	NA	TRBJ2-1	NA	TGCGCCAGCAGTGGAAGGGGTTTATCCAATGAGCAGTTCTTC	CASSGRGLSNEQFF
TRBV4-2	NA	TRBJ1-1	NA	TGTGCCAGCAGCCAAGAAGGGGCAATGAACACTGAAGCTTTCTTT	CASSQEGAMNTEAFF
TRBV6-5	NA	TRBJ2-2	TRBD1	TGTGCCAGCAGGTCCGGGACAGGGAGCACCGGGGAGCTGTTTTTT	CASRSGTGSTGELFF